This is a list of T cell receptor beta chains from one sample in a study of blood T cell repertoires in COVID-19. Repertoires were generated with immunoSEQ multiplex PCR, while TCRdb's copy carries only in-frame clones and drops some. The sample carries about 250,000 clones, 86% recorded once. Input material: PBMCs or T cells enriched from blood (not recorded which). All receptors come from a man aged 40-49 years who had recovered from COVID-19. The CDR3 runs from the conserved cysteine through the conserved F or W. The order of the fields is clone size, J gene, V gene, D gene, CDR3 DNA, CDR3 protein. A D gene is named only where the DNA matches it firmly. Only some rows state a clone size, as once, few, many or a class for expanded clones.

NA,TRBJ2-1,TRBV4-1,NA,TGCGCCAGCAGCCGACCGTCGGGCTACAATGAGCAGTTCTTC,CASSRPSGYNEQFF
once,TRBJ2-2,TRBV7-6,TRBD2,TGTGCCAGCAGCTCAACCGGGACTAGCGGGAGCACCGGGGAGCTGTTTTTT,CASSSTGTSGSTGELFF
NA,TRBJ1-3,TRBV6-1,NA,TGTGCCAGCAGTGAAGGCGTCGGAGGCGGATACTCTGGAAACACCATATATTTT,CASSEGVGGGYSGNTIYF
NA,TRBJ2-5,TRBV7-7,TRBD2,TGTGCTAGCAGCAGCCTAGCGGGGGGAAGTGAGACCCAGTACTTC,CASSSLAGGSETQYF
NA,TRBJ2-7,TRBV5-8,TRBD2,TGTGCCAGCAGCTTCCCCGGGACTATCCACGAGCAGTACTTC,CASSFPGTIHEQYF
NA,TRBJ2-1,TRBV19,NA,TGTGCCAGTAGTATGCTAGAAACGGGGAGCGGGGAGCAGTTCTTC,CASSMLETGSGEQFF
NA,TRBJ2-7,TRBV20-1,NA,TGCAGTGCTAGTCTCCTGGACAGGGGGCGACTAGCGGGAACCTACTACGAGCAGTACTTC,CSASLLDRGRLAGTYYEQYF
NA,TRBJ2-1,TRBV6-2/TRBV6-3,TRBD2,TGTGCCAGCAGTTACGTTAAGCGGGGGTCCTACAATGAGCAGTTCTTC,CASSYVKRGSYNEQFF
NA,TRBJ2-5,TRBV7-2,TRBD2,TGTGCCAGCAGCTTAGAGTCTAGCGGGGCTGCGAAGACCCAGTACTTC,CASSLESSGAAKTQYF
NA,TRBJ2-5,TRBV11-3,NA,TGTGCCAGCAGCTTAGGCTCAGGGGAGGAGACCCAGTACTTC,CASSLGSGEETQYF
NA,TRBJ1-3,TRBV5-4,NA,TGTGCCAGCAGCTTGGCAGGGACTGGAAACACCATATATTTT,CASSLAGTGNTIYF
many,TRBJ2-7,TRBV28,NA,TGTGCCAGCAATTTCCCGGGACAAAAATTCGAGCAGTACTTC,CASNFPGQKFEQYF
NA,TRBJ2-2,TRBV11-2,NA,TGTGCCAGCAGCTTAAGACTGCATACCGGGGAGCTGTTTTTT,CASSLRLHTGELFF
NA,TRBJ2-1,TRBV5-8,NA,TGTGCCAGCAAACTGCGGGGCGCGGTTGTTGAGCAGTTCTTC,CASKLRGAVVEQFF
NA,TRBJ2-2,TRBV2,TRBD2,TGTGCCAGCAGGGGAGGACTAGCGGGAGCCACCGGGGAGCTGTTTTTT,CASRGGLAGATGELFF
NA,TRBJ2-3,TRBV6-7,TRBD2,TGTGCCAGCAGTTACTCGAGGTGGGAGGGCCCGGATACGCAGTATTTT,CASSYSRWEGPDTQYF
NA,TRBJ1-5,TRBV5-1,TRBD1,TGCGCCAGCAGCCCGACAGGGTCTGGCGATCAGCCCCAGCATTTT,CASSPTGSGDQPQHF
NA,TRBJ2-7,TRBV7-6,NA,TGTGCCAGCAGCAGAGGGCTAGGCACCTACGAGCAGTACTTC,CASSRGLGTYEQYF
NA,TRBJ1-3,TRBV29-1,TRBD1,TGCAGCGTTGCTACGACAGGGGTTCACGGAAACACCATATATTTT,CSVATTGVHGNTIYF
NA,TRBJ1-1,TRBV30,NA,TGTGCCTGGAGTCAACGGGGGGGATGGGGCACTGAAGCTTTCTTT,CAWSQRGGWGTEAFF
NA,TRBJ1-5,TRBV28,NA,TGTGCCAGCAGTTTATTGTCAGGGGTTAATCAGCCCCAGCATTTT,CASSLLSGVNQPQHF
NA,TRBJ1-5,TRBV15,NA,TGTGCCACCAGCAGAGACTACAATCAGCCCCAGCATTTT,CATSRDYNQPQHF
NA,TRBJ1-1,TRBV4-3,NA,TGCGCCAGCAGCCAAGAGGGCGGGTGGGGAAGAAACACTGAAGCTTTCTTT,CASSQEGGWGRNTEAFF
few,TRBJ1-2,TRBV19,NA,TGTGCCAGTAGTATGGGCAGAACTAACTATGGCTACACCTTC,CASSMGRTNYGYTF
NA,TRBJ2-7,TRBV10-3,TRBD2,TGTGCCATCAGTGAGGGGCTAGCGGGAGTTAGTGAGCAGTACTTC,CAISEGLAGVSEQYF
NA,TRBJ1-1,TRBV7-9,NA,TGTGCCAGCAATCCCCGGACAGAGAACACTGAAGCTTTCTTT,CASNPRTENTEAFF
NA,TRBJ2-5,TRBV24-1,TRBD2,TGTGCCACCAAAGCGGGAGGAGCGGAGACCCAGTACTTC,CATKAGGAETQYF
NA,TRBJ2-1,TRBV2,TRBD1,TGTGCCAGCGCTACTAACAGGGGGGTGAATGAGCAGTTCTTC,CASATNRGVNEQFF
NA,TRBJ1-1,TRBV13,NA,TGTGCCAGCAGCTTCAGTTTTACTGAAGCTTTCTTT,CASSFSFTEAFF
NA,TRBJ1-5,TRBV15,TRBD1,TGTGCCACCAGCAGAGATGAGTTGGACAGGGCTCAGCCCCAGCATTTT,CATSRDELDRAQPQHF
NA,TRBJ1-2,TRBV18,NA,TGTGCCAGCTCTCTCCGGGAGGCGTATGGCTACACCTTC,CASSLREAYGYTF
NA,TRBJ1-1,TRBV30,NA,TGTGCCTGGAGGCTATGGGACATGCGAAGCACTGAAGCTTTCTTT,CAWRLWDMRSTEAFF
once,TRBJ2-7,TRBV19,TRBD2,TGTGCCAGTAGTATAGGACTAGCGAGCGAGCAGTACTTC,CASSIGLASEQYF
NA,TRBJ1-4,TRBV7-9,TRBD1,TGTGCCAGCAGCTTAGCGGTGACAGGGGGCAATGAAAAACTGTTTTTT,CASSLAVTGGNEKLFF
NA,TRBJ1-5,TRBV11-2,NA,TGTGCCAGCAGCTTTACGGCGGTTCAGCCCCAGCATTTT,CASSFTAVQPQHF
NA,TRBJ2-5,TRBV5-1,NA,TGCGCCAGCAGCTTGTTCCCCTTGCCGGGGACAAACCAAGAGACCCAGTACTTC,CASSLFPLPGTNQETQYF
NA,TRBJ1-2,TRBV2,TRBD1,TGTGCCAGCAGTGTCTCTTTGGGACAGGCTGTGGGCTACACCTTC,CASSVSLGQAVGYTF
NA,TRBJ2-7,TRBV19,NA,TGTGCCAGTAGTATTAAAGGGGCCTACGAGCAGTACTTC,CASSIKGAYEQYF
NA,TRBJ1-5,TRBV28,NA,TGTGCCAGCAGTTCCCCCGGGACATATATTCAGCCCCAGCATTTT,CASSSPGTYIQPQHF
NA,TRBJ2-1,TRBV5-6,TRBD2,TGTGCCAGCAGCTTGGCACCTAGCGGGAGCTCCTACAATGAGCAGTTCTTC,CASSLAPSGSSYNEQFF
NA,TRBJ2-1,TRBV2,NA,TGTGCCAGCTCACCAGAGGCTCCCTACAATGAGCAGTTCTTC,CASSPEAPYNEQFF
once,TRBJ1-2,TRBV3-1/TRBV3-2,NA,TGTGCCAGCAGCCGAGGGATCGGCTCGGCTAACTATGGCTACACCTTC,CASSRGIGSANYGYTF
NA,TRBJ1-3,TRBV19,NA,TGTGCCAGTGGGAGCTCTGGAAACACCATATATTTT,CASGSSGNTIYF
NA,TRBJ2-7,TRBV5-5,NA,TGTGCCAGCAGCTTGGCCCAGAACGAGCAGTACTTC,CASSLAQNEQYF
NA,TRBJ1-1,TRBV11-2,TRBD1,TGTGCCAGCAGCTTAACAGGGGGCTCTTTAGTGAACACTGAAGCTTTCTTT,CASSLTGGSLVNTEAFF
NA,TRBJ2-7,TRBV11-2,TRBD2,TGTGCCAGCAGCCCTCCGGGACTACGTTACGAGCAGTACTTC,CASSPPGLRYEQYF
NA,TRBJ2-1,TRBV9,TRBD2,TGTGCCAGCAGCGTAGCTGGAACTAGCGGTACGGGTGAGCAGTTCTTC,CASSVAGTSGTGEQFF
NA,TRBJ1-5,TRBV6-5,NA,TGTGCCAGCAGTTACGGGCAGGGTGCTCAGCCCCAGCATTTT,CASSYGQGAQPQHF
medium-sized,TRBJ2-1,TRBV7-3,TRBD1,TGTGCCAGCAGCACCCTACCGGGACAGGGGATGCCTGAGCAGTTCTTC,CASSTLPGQGMPEQFF
few,TRBJ1-3,TRBV3-1/TRBV3-2,NA,TGTGCCAGCAGCTTGTTCGGCAGCGTCTCTGGAAACACCATATATTTT,CASSLFGSVSGNTIYF
NA,TRBJ2-1,TRBV6-6,TRBD2,TGTGCCAGCAGTCCCCTTTTGGGCGGGAGCCGGTGGTACAATGAGCAGTTCTTC,CASSPLLGGSRWYNEQFF
NA,TRBJ2-2,TRBV28,NA,TGTGCCAGCAGTCCCCCTTGGAACACCGGGGAGCTGTTTTTT,CASSPPWNTGELFF
NA,TRBJ2-1,TRBV3-1/TRBV3-2,NA,TGTGCCAGCAGCCAAGCCCCCCCGAATGAGCAGTTCTTC,CASSQAPPNEQFF